A selection of T cell receptor beta chains follows, all from one sample in a study of Graves' ophthalmopathy and Graves' hyperthyroidism. TCRdb processed the multiplex PCR reads anew with MiXCR; each CDR3 protein has one entry. The sample holds over a million distinct CDR3 sequences; roughly two fifths are singletons and the top ten take around 10%. Specimen: peripheral blood or thyroid tissue (not recorded which). The receptor set was obtained from an adult man with Graves' hyperthyroidism. The CDR3 runs from the conserved cysteine through the conserved F or W. A D gene is named only where the DNA matches it firmly. Clone size is shown for a subset of rows, as once, few, many or a class of expanded clone.

J gene | CDR3 length | D gene | V gene | clone size | CDR3 protein | CDR3 DNA
TRBJ1-6 | 14 | NA | TRBV27 | few | CASSLSPGLSPLHF | TGTGCCAGCAGTTTATCCCCAGGGTTGTCACCCCTCCACTTT
TRBJ2-7 | 15 | TRBD2 | TRBV5-1 | NA | CASSPGTSGRHEQYF | TGCGCCAGCAGCCCTGGGACTAGCGGGAGACACGAGCAGTACTTC
TRBJ1-2 | 12 | NA | TRBV12-3/TRBV12-4 | few | CASSLPNGGYTF | TGTGCCAGCAGTCTCCCGAACGGGGGCTACACCTTC
TRBJ1-5 | 15 | NA | TRBV19 | few | CASSIKGQINQPQHF | TGTGCCAGTAGTATAAAGGGGCAGATCAATCAGCCCCAGCATTTT
TRBJ1-1 | 15 | NA | TRBV10-3 | NA | CASNGVTGANVLTFF | TGTGCCAGCAATGGGGTTACTGGGGCCAACGTCCTGACTTTCTTT
TRBJ2-7 | 15 | NA | TRBV19 | NA | CASSIDAGKVYEQYF | TGTGCCAGTAGTATAGATGCAGGGAAAGTCTACGAGCAGTACTTC
TRBJ1-1 | 16 | TRBD1 | TRBV7-9 | NA | CASSPTTGWSNTEAFF | TGTGCCAGCAGCCCAACGACAGGGTGGAGCAACACTGAAGCTTTCTTT
TRBJ2-7 | 15 | TRBD1 | TRBV9 | many | CASSVASGQGYEQYF | TGTGCCAGCAGCGTAGCGTCTGGACAGGGATACGAGCAGTACTTC
TRBJ2-5 | 17 | TRBD2 | TRBV15 | NA | CATSRDHTSGRAKTQYF | TGTGCCACCAGCAGAGATCACACTAGCGGGAGGGCCAAGACCCAGTACTTC
TRBJ1-5 | 16 | NA | TRBV19 | NA | CASSMAGTRAHQPQHF | TGTGCCAGTAGTATGGCCGGAACCAGGGCTCATCAGCCCCAGCATTTT
TRBJ2-6 | 11 | TRBD2 | TRBV20-1 | NA | CSASGGGAKAF | TGCAGTGCTAGCGGGGGGGGCGCGAAAGCTTTC
TRBJ2-5 | 13 | TRBD1 | TRBV2 | NA | CARTLGQGETQYF | TGTGCCAGAACATTGGGACAGGGGGAGACCCAGTACTTC
TRBJ2-7 | 12 | NA | TRBV2 | many | CASSENSYEQYF | TGTGCCAGCAGTGAAAACTCCTACGAGCAGTACTTC
TRBJ1-4 | 16 | NA | TRBV7-9 | many | CASSALQGSTNEKLFF | TGTGCCAGCAGCGCGCTCCAGGGTTCGACTAATGAAAAACTGTTTTTT
TRBJ1-1 | 15 | NA | TRBV7-8 | many | CASSPTELGRTEAFF | TGTGCCAGCAGCCCTACAGAACTGGGGAGGACTGAAGCTTTCTTT
TRBJ2-7 | 15 | NA | TRBV5-4 | NA | CASSLSTDRLYEQYF | TGTGCCAGCAGCTTATCGACGGACCGTCTCTACGAGCAGTACTTC
TRBJ2-2 | 17 | NA | TRBV12-3/TRBV12-4 | NA | CASTPLFWDKNTGELFF | TGTGCCAGCACCCCCTTGTTCTGGGACAAGAACACCGGGGAGCTGTTTTTT
TRBJ1-2 | 17 | TRBD1 | TRBV20-1 | NA | CSARITPDREDNYGYTF | TGCAGTGCTAGAATCACCCCCGACAGGGAGGATAACTATGGCTACACCTTC
TRBJ1-3 | 14 | TRBD1 | TRBV29-1 | NA | CSVGGQQTGNTIYF | TGCAGCGTGGGGGGACAGCAAACTGGAAACACCATATATTTT
TRBJ1-2 | 12 | NA | TRBV29-1 | few | CSLVDLNYGYTF | TGCAGCTTGGTAGACCTTAACTATGGCTACACCTTC
TRBJ1-4 | 15 | TRBD1 | TRBV5-5 | NA | CASSLGTAENEKLFF | TGTGCCAGCAGCCTAGGGACAGCTGAGAATGAGAAACTGTTTTTT
TRBJ1-2 | 15 | TRBD1 | TRBV19 | NA | CASIPGQGKNYGYTF | TGTGCCAGTATCCCCGGACAGGGAAAAAACTATGGCTACACCTTC
TRBJ2-7 | 12 | TRBD1 | TRBV20-1 | NA | CSARGQGGEQYF | TGCAGTGCTAGGGGACAGGGAGGCGAGCAGTACTTC
TRBJ2-2 | 15 | TRBD2 | TRBV9 | few | CASSASGGFTGELFF | TGTGCCAGCAGCGCCAGCGGGGGTTTTACCGGGGAGCTGTTTTTT
TRBJ2-5 | 15 | NA | TRBV29-1 | many | CSVEPTTQRGETQYF | TGCAGCGTTGAACCGACAACCCAACGCGGAGAGACCCAGTACTTC
TRBJ2-7 | 15 | TRBD2 | TRBV6-6 | NA | CASSPTGTSVYEQYF | TGTGCCAGCAGCCCGACCGGGACTAGCGTCTACGAGCAGTACTTC
TRBJ2-3 | 17 | TRBD2 | TRBV25-1 | NA | CASSELPLAGVTDTQYF | TGTGCCAGCAGTGAATTGCCACTAGCGGGGGTCACAGATACGCAGTATTTT
TRBJ2-7 | 15 | NA | TRBV9 | once | CASSQGITGSYEQYF | TGTGCCAGCAGCCAAGGTATCACAGGCTCCTACGAGCAGTACTTC
TRBJ1-6 | 15 | NA | TRBV2 | many | CASRPHDRYNSPLHF | TGTGCCAGCAGACCCCATGATAGGTATAATTCACCCCTCCACTTT
TRBJ2-3 | 11 | NA | TRBV7-8 | few | CASSPQDTQYF | TGTGCCAGCAGCCCCCAAGATACGCAGTATTTT
TRBJ2-7 | 15 | NA | TRBV6-5 | few | CASSEKAQGSYEQYF | TGTGCCAGCAGTGAAAAGGCCCAGGGGTCCTACGAGCAGTACTTC
TRBJ1-1 | 15 | NA | TRBV6-5 | NA | CASSYTGTATTEAFF | TGTGCCAGCAGTTACACCGGGACCGCGACCACTGAAGCTTTCTTT
TRBJ2-2 | 13 | NA | TRBV5-1 | many | CASSTDNTGELFF | TGCGCCAGCAGCACAGACAACACCGGGGAGCTGTTTTTT
TRBJ1-2 | 16 | NA | TRBV15 | many | CATKQFVGGGDYGYTF | TGTGCCACGAAACAGTTCGTCGGCGGGGGTGACTATGGCTACACCTTC
TRBJ2-2 | 17 | TRBD2 | TRBV5-1 | NA | CASSPHLAGEVRGELFF | TGCGCCAGCAGCCCACATCTAGCGGGAGAGGTACGCGGGGAGCTGTTTTTT
TRBJ2-3 | 13 | NA | TRBV7-2 | few | CASSLMTTDTQYF | TGTGCCAGCAGCTTAATGACCACAGATACGCAGTATTTT
TRBJ1-2 | 14 | NA | TRBV9 | many | CASSVNGANYGYTF | TGTGCCAGCAGCGTAAACGGGGCTAACTATGGCTACACCTTC
TRBJ2-5 | 13 | NA | TRBV7-9 | many | CASSLWAEETQYF | TGTGCCAGCAGCTTATGGGCGGAAGAGACCCAGTACTTC
TRBJ2-3 | 15 | TRBD1 | TRBV7-2 | once | CASVAGTANTDTQYF | TGTGCCAGCGTAGCCGGGACAGCAAACACAGATACGCAGTATTTT
TRBJ2-5 | 16 | TRBD2 | TRBV6-1 | few | CASSRTLGGGRAREYF | TGTGCCAGCAGCCGCACCTTGGGTGGCGGGAGGGCCCGGGAGTACTTC
TRBJ2-2 | 13 | NA | TRBV6-5 | NA | CASSLRELGELFF | TGTGCCAGCAGTCTCCGGGAGCTCGGGGAGCTGTTTTTT
TRBJ2-7 | 12 | NA | TRBV7-2 | many | CASSLDWGEQYF | TGTGCCAGCAGCTTAGATTGGGGCGAGCAGTACTTC
TRBJ1-5 | 15 | TRBD1 | TRBV19 | many | CASRERTGFVQPQHF | TGTGCCAGTAGAGAAAGGACAGGGTTTGTGCAGCCCCAGCATTTT
TRBJ2-2 | 14 | NA | TRBV10-3 | many | CAISSAQNTGELFF | TGTGCCATCTCGTCGGCGCAGAACACCGGGGAGCTGTTTTTT
TRBJ1-6 | 15 | TRBD1 | TRBV10-3 | NA | CAISILDRGGSPLHF | TGTGCCATCAGTATCCTCGACAGGGGTGGTTCACCCCTCCACTTT
TRBJ2-7 | 15 | TRBD2 | TRBV10-2 | many | CASSPRLAGAYEQYF | TGCGCCAGCAGCCCCCGACTAGCGGGAGCCTACGAGCAGTACTTC
TRBJ1-5 | 16 | NA | TRBV2 | NA | CASSLLQAGGNQPQHF | TGTGCCAGCAGCCTCCTTCAGGCCGGCGGCAATCAGCCCCAGCATTTT
TRBJ1-2 | 13 | NA | TRBV29-1 | many | CSDLTRDNYGYTF | TGCAGCGACCTGACAAGGGATAACTATGGCTACACCTTC